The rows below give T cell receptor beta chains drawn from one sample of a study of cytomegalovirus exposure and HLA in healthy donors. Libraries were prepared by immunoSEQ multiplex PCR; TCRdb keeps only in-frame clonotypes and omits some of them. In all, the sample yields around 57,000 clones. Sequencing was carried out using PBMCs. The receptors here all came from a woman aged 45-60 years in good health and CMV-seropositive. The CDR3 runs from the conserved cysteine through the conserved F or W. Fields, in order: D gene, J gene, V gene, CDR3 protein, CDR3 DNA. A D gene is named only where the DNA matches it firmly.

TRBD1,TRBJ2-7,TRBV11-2,CASSLGGTGSSYEQYF,TGTGCCAGCAGCTTAGGGGGGACAGGCAGCTCCTACGAGCAGTACTTC
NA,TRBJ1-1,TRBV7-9,CASNLGGGMNTEAFF,TGTGCCAGCAACTTAGGGGGGGGCATGAACACTGAAGCTTTCTTT
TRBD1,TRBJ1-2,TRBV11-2,CASSLGQGVDYGYTF,TGTGCCAGCAGCTTGGGACAGGGGGTCGACTATGGCTACACCTTC
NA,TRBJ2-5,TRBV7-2,CASSPYVSETQYF,TGTGCCAGCAGCCCGTATGTCTCCGAGACCCAGTACTTC
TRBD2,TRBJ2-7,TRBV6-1,CASSWLAGGFYEQYF,TGTGCCAGCTCGTGGCTAGCGGGAGGTTTCTACGAGCAGTACTTC
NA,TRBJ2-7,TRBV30,CAWSAQNTWSSYEQYF,TGTGCCTGGAGCGCTCAGAACACTTGGAGCTCCTACGAGCAGTACTTC
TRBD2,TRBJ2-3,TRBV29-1,CSVDGRNSDTQYF,TGCAGCGTTGACGGGAGGAATTCAGATACGCAGTATTTT
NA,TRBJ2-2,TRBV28,CASSLWGSGIGELFF,TGTGCCAGCAGTTTATGGGGTAGCGGTATCGGGGAGCTGTTTTTT
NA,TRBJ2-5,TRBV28,CASSLRETQYF,TGTGCCAGCAGCCTCAGAGAGACCCAGTACTTC
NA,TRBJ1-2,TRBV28,CAIMTVRGYTF,TGTGCCATAATGACAGTCCGAGGCTACACCTTC
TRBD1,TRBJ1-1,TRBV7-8,CASSLAAGGRNTEAFF,TGTGCCAGCAGCTTAGCGGCAGGGGGAAGGAACACTGAAGCTTTCTTT
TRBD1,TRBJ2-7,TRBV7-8,CASSLAGTASYEQYF,TGTGCCAGCAGCCTGGCCGGGACAGCGTCCTACGAGCAGTACTTC
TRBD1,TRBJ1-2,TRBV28,CASSLIQGARGYTF,TGTGCCAGCAGTTTAATACAGGGGGCGCGCGGCTACACCTTC
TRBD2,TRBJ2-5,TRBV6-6,CASSGGGAGETQYF,TGTGCCAGCAGTGGCGGGGGGGCTGGAGAGACCCAGTACTTC
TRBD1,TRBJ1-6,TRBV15,CATSRTQGQGNSPLHF,TGTGCCACCAGCAGAACTCAGGGACAGGGTAATTCACCCCTCCACTTT
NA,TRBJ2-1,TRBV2,CASSEASTTEQFF,TGTGCCAGCAGTGAAGCCTCTACCACTGAGCAGTTCTTC
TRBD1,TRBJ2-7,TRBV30,CAWSVGTGGEQYF,TGTGCCTGGAGTGTCGGAACAGGGGGCGAGCAGTACTTC
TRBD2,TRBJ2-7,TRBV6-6,CASSRGGPPYEQYF,TGTGCCAGCAGCCGGGGGGGGCCCCCCTACGAGCAGTACTTC
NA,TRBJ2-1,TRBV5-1,CASSLTGYRSYNEQFF,TGCGCCAGCAGCCTTACAGGTTACCGCTCCTACAATGAGCAGTTCTTC
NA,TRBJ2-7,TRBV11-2,CASSLAGFYEQYF,TGTGCCAGCAGCTTAGCCGGGTTCTACGAGCAGTACTTC
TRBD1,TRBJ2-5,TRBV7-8,CASSLAPGQGETQYF,TGTGCCAGCAGCTTAGCCCCGGGACAGGGAGAGACCCAGTACTTC
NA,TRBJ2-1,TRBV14,CASSPAAVAYNEQFF,TGTGCCAGCAGCCCCGCGGCGGTAGCCTACAATGAGCAGTTCTTC
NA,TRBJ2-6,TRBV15,CATSRDREAAGANVLTF,TGTGCCACCAGCAGAGACAGGGAGGCCGCGGGGGCCAACGTCCTGACTTTC
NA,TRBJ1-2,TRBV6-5,CASSYWGSNYGYTF,TGTGCCAGCAGTTACTGGGGCAGTAACTATGGCTACACCTTC
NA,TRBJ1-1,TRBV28,CASSLPGYTEAFF,TGTGCCAGCAGTTTACCGGGGTACACTGAAGCTTTCTTT
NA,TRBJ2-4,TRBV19,CASSIDAGTSLGNIQYF,TGTGCCAGTAGTATAGACGCCGGGACTTCCCTCGGGAACATTCAGTACTTC
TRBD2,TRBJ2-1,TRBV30,CAWNTVGGYNEQFF,TGTGCCTGGAATACAGTGGGAGGGTACAATGAGCAGTTCTTC
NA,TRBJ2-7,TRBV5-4,CASSLPGSDEQYF,TGTGCCAGCAGCTTGCCCGGGAGCGACGAGCAGTACTTC
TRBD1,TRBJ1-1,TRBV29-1,CSVGQANTEAFF,TGCAGCGTGGGACAGGCGAACACTGAAGCTTTCTTT
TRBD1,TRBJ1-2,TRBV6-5,CASSQTGFGYTF,TGTGCCAGCAGCCAGACAGGGTTCGGCTACACCTTC
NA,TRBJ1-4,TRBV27,CASSFMAGGFDPEKLFF,TGTGCCAGCAGCTTTATGGCCGGGGGTTTTGACCCTGAAAAACTGTTTTTT
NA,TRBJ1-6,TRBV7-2,CASSLALGGRNSPLHF,TGTGCCAGCAGCTTAGCGCTGGGGGGGCGGAATTCACCCCTCCACTTT
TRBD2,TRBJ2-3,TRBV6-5,CASRTSSDTQYF,TGTGCCAGCAGGACTAGCTCAGATACGCAGTATTTT
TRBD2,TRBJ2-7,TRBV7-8,CASSLAPTSGSYEQYF,TGTGCCAGCAGCTTAGCCCCGACTAGCGGTTCCTACGAGCAGTACTTC
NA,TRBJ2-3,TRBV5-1,CASSNGQTDTQYF,TGCGCCAGCAGCAATGGCCAGACAGATACGCAGTATTTT
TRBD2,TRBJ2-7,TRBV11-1,CASSLDRRGGYEQYF,TGTGCCAGCAGCTTAGATCGCCGGGGGGGCTACGAGCAGTACTTC
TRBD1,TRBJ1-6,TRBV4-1,CASSQDRQGNHNSPLHF,TGCGCCAGCAGCCAAGATAGACAGGGGAATCATAATTCACCCCTCCACTTT
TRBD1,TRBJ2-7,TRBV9,CASSVGQGGEQYF,TGTGCCAGCAGCGTAGGACAGGGGGGCGAGCAGTACTTC
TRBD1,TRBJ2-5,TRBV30,CAWRPGQTRQETQYF,TGTGCCTGGAGGCCGGGACAGACTCGACAAGAGACCCAGTACTTC
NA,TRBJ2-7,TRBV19,CASSIQGSYEQYF,TGTGCCAGTAGTATACAGGGGTCCTACGAGCAGTACTTC
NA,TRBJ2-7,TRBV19,CASSAGQLPSYEQYF,TGTGCCAGTAGTGCGGGACAGCTACCCTCCTACGAGCAGTACTTC
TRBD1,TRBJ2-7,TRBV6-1,CASSERDRGLLWYEQYF,TGTGCCAGCAGTGAAAGGGACAGGGGGCTATTGTGGTACGAGCAGTACTTC
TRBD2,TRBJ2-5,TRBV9,CASSVSGIGGETQYF,TGTGCCAGCAGCGTTAGCGGGATAGGTGGAGAGACCCAGTACTTC
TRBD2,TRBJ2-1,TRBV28,CASSSHLGTSGYNEQFF,TGTGCCAGCAGTTCTCACCTTGGGACTAGCGGGTACAATGAGCAGTTCTTC
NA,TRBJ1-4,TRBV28,CASREWTAENEKLFF,TGTGCCAGCAGGGAATGGACAGCTGAAAATGAAAAACTGTTTTTT
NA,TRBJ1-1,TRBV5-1,CASTHRESNRNTEAFF,TGCGCCAGCACCCATCGAGAAAGTAATCGGAACACTGAAGCTTTCTTT
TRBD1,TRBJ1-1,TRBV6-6,CASSDGTEINTEAFF,TGTGCCAGCAGTGATGGGACAGAGATTAACACTGAAGCTTTCTTT
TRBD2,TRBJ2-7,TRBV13,CASSPRGGLAGGPVYEQYF,TGTGCCAGCAGCCCCCGGGGGGGACTAGCGGGAGGGCCGGTCTACGAGCAGTACTTC
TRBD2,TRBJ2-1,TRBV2,CASRAAGPYNEQFF,TGTGCCAGCAGGGCAGCGGGGCCCTACAATGAGCAGTTCTTC
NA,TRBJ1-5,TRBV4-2,CASSQDAGDSQPQHF,TGTGCCAGCAGCCAAGACGCAGGGGATAGTCAGCCCCAGCATTTT
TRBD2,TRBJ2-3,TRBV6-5,CASSFFGRDTDTQYF,TGTGCCAGCAGTTTCTTCGGGAGGGACACAGATACGCAGTATTTT
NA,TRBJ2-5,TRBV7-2,CASSLSGAGETQYF,TGTGCCAGCAGCTTATCAGGGGCTGGGGAGACCCAGTACTTC
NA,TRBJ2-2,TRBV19,CASSINPGNTGELFF,TGTGCCAGTAGTATCAATCCGGGAAACACCGGGGAGCTGTTTTTT
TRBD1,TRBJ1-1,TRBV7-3,CASSPSPTGVLTEAFF,TGTGCCAGCAGCCCAAGCCCGACAGGGGTATTAACTGAAGCTTTCTTT
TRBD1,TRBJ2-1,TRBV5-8,CASSYGTGAGNEQFF,TGTGCCAGCAGCTACGGGACAGGGGCCGGCAATGAGCAGTTCTTC
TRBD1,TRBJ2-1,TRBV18,CASSRTGGTYNEQFF,TGTGCCAGCTCACGGACAGGGGGAACCTACAATGAGCAGTTCTTC
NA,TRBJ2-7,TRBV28,CASSLRESYEQYF,TGTGCCAGCAGTCTCCGAGAGTCCTACGAGCAGTACTTC
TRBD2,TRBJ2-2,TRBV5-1,CASSFPHWGGDTGELFF,TGCGCCAGCAGCTTCCCCCATTGGGGGGGGGACACCGGGGAGCTGTTTTTT
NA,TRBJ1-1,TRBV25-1,CASSRQTNTEAFF,TGTGCCAGCAGTAGACAGACGAACACTGAAGCTTTCTTT
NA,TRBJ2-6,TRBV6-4,CASSDTAGANVLTF,TGTGCCAGCAGTGACACGGCTGGGGCCAACGTCCTGACTTTC